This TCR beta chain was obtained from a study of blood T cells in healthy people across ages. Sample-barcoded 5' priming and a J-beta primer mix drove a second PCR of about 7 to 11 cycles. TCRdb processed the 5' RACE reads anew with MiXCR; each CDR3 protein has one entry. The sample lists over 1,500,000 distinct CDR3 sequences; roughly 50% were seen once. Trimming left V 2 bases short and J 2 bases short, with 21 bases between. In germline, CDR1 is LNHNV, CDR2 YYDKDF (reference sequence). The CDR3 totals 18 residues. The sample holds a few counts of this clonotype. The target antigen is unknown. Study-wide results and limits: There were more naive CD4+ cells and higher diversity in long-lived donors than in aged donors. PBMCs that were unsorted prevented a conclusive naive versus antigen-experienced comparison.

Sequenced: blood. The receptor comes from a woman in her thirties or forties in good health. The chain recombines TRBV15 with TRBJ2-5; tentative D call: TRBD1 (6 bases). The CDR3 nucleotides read TGTGCCACCAGCAGACACCTACAGGGATACGGGATTCAAGAGACCCAGTACTTC. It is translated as CATSRHLQGYGIQETQYF.